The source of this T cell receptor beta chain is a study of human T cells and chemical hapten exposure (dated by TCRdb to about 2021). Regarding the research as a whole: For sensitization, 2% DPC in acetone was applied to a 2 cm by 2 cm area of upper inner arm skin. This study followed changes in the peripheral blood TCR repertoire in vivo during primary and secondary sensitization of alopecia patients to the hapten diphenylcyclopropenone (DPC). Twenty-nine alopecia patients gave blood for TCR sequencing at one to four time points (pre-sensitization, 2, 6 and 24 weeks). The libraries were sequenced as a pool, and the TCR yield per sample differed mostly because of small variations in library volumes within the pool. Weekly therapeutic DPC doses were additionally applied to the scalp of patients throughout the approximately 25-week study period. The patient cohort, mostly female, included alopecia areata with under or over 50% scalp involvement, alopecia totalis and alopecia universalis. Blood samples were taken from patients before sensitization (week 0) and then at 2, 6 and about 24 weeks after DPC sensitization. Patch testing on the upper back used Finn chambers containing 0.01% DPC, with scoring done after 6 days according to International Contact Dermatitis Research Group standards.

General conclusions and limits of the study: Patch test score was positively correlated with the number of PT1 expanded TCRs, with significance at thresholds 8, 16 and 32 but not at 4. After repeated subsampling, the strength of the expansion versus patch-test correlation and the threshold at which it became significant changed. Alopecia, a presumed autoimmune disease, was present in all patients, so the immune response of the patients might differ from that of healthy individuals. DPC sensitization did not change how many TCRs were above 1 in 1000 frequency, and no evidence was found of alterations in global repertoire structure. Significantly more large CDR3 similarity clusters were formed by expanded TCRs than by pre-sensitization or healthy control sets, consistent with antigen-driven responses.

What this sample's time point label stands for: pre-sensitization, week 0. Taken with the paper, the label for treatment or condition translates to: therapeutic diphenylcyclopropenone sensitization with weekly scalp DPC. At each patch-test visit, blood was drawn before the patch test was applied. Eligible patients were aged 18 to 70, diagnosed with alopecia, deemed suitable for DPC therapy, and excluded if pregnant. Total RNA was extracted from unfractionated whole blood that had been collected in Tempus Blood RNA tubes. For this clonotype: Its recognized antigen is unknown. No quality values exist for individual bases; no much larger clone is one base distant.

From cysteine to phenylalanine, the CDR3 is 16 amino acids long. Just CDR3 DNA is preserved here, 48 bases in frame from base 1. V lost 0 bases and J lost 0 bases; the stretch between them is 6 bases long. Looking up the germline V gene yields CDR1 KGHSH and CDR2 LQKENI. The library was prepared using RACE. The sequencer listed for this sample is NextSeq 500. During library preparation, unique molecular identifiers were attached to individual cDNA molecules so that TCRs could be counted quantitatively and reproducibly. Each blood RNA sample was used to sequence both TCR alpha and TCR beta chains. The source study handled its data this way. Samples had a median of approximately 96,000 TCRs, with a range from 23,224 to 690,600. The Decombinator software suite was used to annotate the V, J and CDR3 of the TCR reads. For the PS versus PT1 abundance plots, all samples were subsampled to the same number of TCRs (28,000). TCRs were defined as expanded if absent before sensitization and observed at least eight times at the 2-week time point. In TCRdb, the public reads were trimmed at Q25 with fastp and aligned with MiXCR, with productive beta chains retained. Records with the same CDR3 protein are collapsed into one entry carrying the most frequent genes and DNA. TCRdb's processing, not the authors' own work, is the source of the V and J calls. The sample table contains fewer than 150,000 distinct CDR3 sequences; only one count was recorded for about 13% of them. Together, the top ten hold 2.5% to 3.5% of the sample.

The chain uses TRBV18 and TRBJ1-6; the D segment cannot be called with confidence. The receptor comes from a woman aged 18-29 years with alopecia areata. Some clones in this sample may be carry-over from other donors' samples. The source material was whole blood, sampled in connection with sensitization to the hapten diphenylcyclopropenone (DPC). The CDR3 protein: CASSPPETSYNSPLHF. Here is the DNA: TGTGCCAGCTCACCACCAGAAACCTCCTATAATTCACCCCTCCACTTT.